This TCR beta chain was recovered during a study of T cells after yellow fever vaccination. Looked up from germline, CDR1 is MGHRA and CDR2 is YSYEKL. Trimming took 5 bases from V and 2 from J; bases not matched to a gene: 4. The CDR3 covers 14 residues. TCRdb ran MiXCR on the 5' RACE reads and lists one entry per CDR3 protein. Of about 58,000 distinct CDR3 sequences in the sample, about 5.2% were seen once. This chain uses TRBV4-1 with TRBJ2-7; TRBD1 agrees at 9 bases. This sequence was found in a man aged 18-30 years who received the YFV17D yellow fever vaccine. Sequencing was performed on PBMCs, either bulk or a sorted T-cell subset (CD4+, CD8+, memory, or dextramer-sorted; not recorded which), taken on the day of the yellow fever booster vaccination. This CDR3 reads CASSSGQGPYEQYF. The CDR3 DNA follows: TGCGCCAGCAGCTCGGGACAGGGCCCCTACGAGCAGTACTTC.